The rows below give T cell receptor beta chains drawn from one sample of a study of T cell repertoires in ileal Crohn's disease. Profiling relied on immunoSEQ multiplex PCR, and the TCRdb table lists in-frame clones only, not all of them. The repertoire consists of about 16,000 clones, with 92% occurring once and the leading ten covering less than 8.5%. The sequenced sample consisted of ileal tissue. The receptors shown here come from an adult with Crohn's disease. Both conserved end residues are part of each CDR3.

>TRBV9|TRBJ2-5
CASSVGGSGAGETQYF
>TRBV2|TRBJ1-6
CASRSGTGGTGTNSPLHF
>TRBV9|TRBJ1-6
CASSDRGGTNSPLHF
>TRBV30|TRBJ1-1
CAWRSIGDSRGFF
>TRBV7-3|TRBJ2-7
CASSLKTGTYEQYF
>TRBV10-3|TRBJ2-7
CAISGWGEGEQYF
>TRBV7-8|TRBJ1-4
CASSTGQKNEKLFF
>TRBV27|TRBJ1-1
CASRLREITEAFF
>TRBV2|TRBJ2-7
CASSANSGPRQYF
>TRBV15|TRBJ2-3
CATSERGGRPTQYF
>TRBV19|TRBJ1-2
CASSMPSMGNDGYTF
>TRBV6-6|TRBJ2-1
CASSTGGSYNEQFF
>TRBV7-2|TRBJ1-1
CASSSNRGSEAFF
>TRBV5-1|TRBJ2-5
CASSTGGLSSLGTQYF
>TRBV7-2|TRBJ2-1
CASSLTGGYYNEQFF